These 24 T cell receptor beta chains were all obtained from the same sample, sequenced in a study of blood T cell repertoires in COVID-19. Assay: immunoSEQ multiplex PCR; the TCRdb copy retains only in-frame clones and omits some. The profile shows some 400,000 clones, approximately 89% of them singletons. Material for sequencing was peripheral blood. These receptors all come from a woman in her 30s with COVID-19, enrolled during active disease.

The chain joins TRBV19 to TRBJ1-1, with a tentative D call TRBD1 (6 bases). This CDR3 region has 14 residues. The ends were cut back, 5 bases at V and 6 bases at J, with 16 bases in the middle. Germline V gives CDR1 LNHDA, CDR2 SQIVND (reference sequence). CDR3 sequence (DNA): TGTGCCAGTAGTTCGATGAAGGGGGGGGCTGAAGCTTTCTTT. Translating gives CASSSMKGGAEAFF.

This clone was picked up a small number of times. The chain recombines TRBV2 with TRBJ2-5; D not certain. Germline CDR1 reads SNHLY; CDR2 reads FYNNEI. CDR3 length equals 12 residues. V dropped 4 bases and J dropped 5 bases, with 8 bases sitting between them. CDR3 region: CASSVSRETQYF. CDR3 bases: TGTGCCAGCAGTGTATCCCGGGAGACCCAGTACTTC.

The rearrangement links TRBV4-3 to TRBJ2-3, with unresolved D. Trimming took off 6 bases at V and 4 bases at J, with 23 bases between the two ends. This CDR3 has 17 amino acids. Germline V CDR1 and CDR2: LGHNA, YSLEER. CDR3 bases: TGCGCCAGCAGGTCTTTTCTGGGCCGATTAGGTGCAGATACGCAGTATTTT. It is translated as CASRSFLGRLGADTQYF.

The chain is built from TRBV7-2 and TRBJ1-5; D gene ambiguous. Trimming took off 1 base at V and 0 bases at J, with 7 bases between the two ends. The germline V gene has CDR1 SGHTA and CDR2 FQGNSA. The CDR3 length is 15 residues. The CDR3 region is CASSLGRYSNQPQHF. CDR3 DNA sequence: TGTGCCAGCAGCTTAGGCAGATATAGCAATCAGCCCCAGCATTTT.

The chain joins TRBV3-1 (or the pseudogene TRBV3-2) to TRBJ1-1; TRBD1 might be the D (5 bases). The CDR3 spans 16 residues. CDR1 is LGHDT, CDR2 YNNKEL, per germline (reference sequence). V was clipped by 0 bases and J by 3 bases, with 14 bases between them. The CDR3 loop reads CASSQDLRAAYTEAFF. CDR3 coding DNA: TGTGCCAGCAGCCAAGATCTCAGGGCAGCATACACTGAAGCTTTCTTT.

This chain connects TRBV28 to TRBJ1-5, with D possibly TRBD1 on 5 matching bases. Germline lookup yields CDR1 MDHEN and CDR2 SYDVKM. Trimming removed 6 bases from V and 3 bases from J, with 12 bases in between. The CDR3 totals 14 residues. CDR3 bases: TGTGCCAGCAGCTTCCCAGGGCCCAATCAGCCCCAGCATTTT. Translating it yields CASSFPGPNQPQHF.

V and J are TRBV2 and TRBJ2-7, with 7 bases lining up with TRBD1. The germline gives CDR1 SNHLY, CDR2 FYNNEI. The junction had 4 bases not matched to a gene; V was cut back by 5 bases and J by 3 bases. The CDR3 has 13 amino acids. The CDR3 nucleotides read TGTGCCAGCAGTAGGGGACAGAACTACGAGCAGTACTTC. This codes for CASSRGQNYEQYF.

The gene calls are TRBV5-5 and TRBJ2-1; 8 bases match TRBD2. Germline V gives CDR1 SGHKS, CDR2 YYEKEE (reference sequence). V trimming: 2 bases; J trimming: 7 bases; junction bases outside the gene matches: 11. The CDR3 length is 16 residues. CDR3 amino acids: CASSLRERELTNEQFF. For the CDR3, the DNA is TGTGCCAGCAGCTTAAGGGAGCGGGAGCTAACGAATGAGCAGTTCTTC.

The chain joins TRBV23-1 to TRBJ2-2; possible D gene TRBD2, 6 bases. TRBV23-1 is classed as an ORF, of uncertain function. The V end lost 7 bases, the J end lost 7 bases, and 13 bases lay between the germline ends. The CDR3 sequence is 13 residues long. The CDR3 here is CASKRELHGELFF. The DNA for the CDR3 is TGCGCCAGCAAACGGGAGTTACACGGGGAGCTGTTTTTT.

CDR3 amino acids: CASSDRPGRGKNTGELFF. In DNA, the CDR3 is TGCGCCAGCAGTGATAGGCCAGGGAGGGGTAAAAACACCGGGGAGCTGTTTTTT. The rearrangement uses TRBV10-1 and TRBJ2-2; 7 positions match TRBD2. This CDR3 region has 18 residues. In germline, CDR1 is WNHNN, CDR2 SYGVQD (reference sequence). The junction had 12 bases not matched to a gene; V was cut back by 3 bases and J by 2 bases.

The V gene is TRBV5-6, the J gene TRBJ2-7; TRBD2 is a possible D gene (6 bases). The V end lost 0 bases, the J end lost 3 bases, and 10 bases lay between the germline ends. The CDR3 is 14 amino acids. CDR1 is SGHDT, CDR2 YYEEEE, per germline. The CDR3 sequence is CASSLAGTFYEQYF. Here the CDR3 DNA reads TGTGCCAGCAGCTTGGCCGGGACTTTCTACGAGCAGTACTTC.

The chain carries TRBV6-1 and TRBJ2-1, with D tentatively TRBD2 (5 bases). Trimming left V 0 bases short and J 5 bases short, with 11 bases between. The CDR3 runs to 15 residues. Germline assignment: CDR1 MNHNS and CDR2 SASEGT. CDR3 nucleotide sequence: TGTGCCAGCAGTGAAGCTCTAGCAAGCCACAATGAGCAGTTCTTC. Encoded protein: CASSEALASHNEQFF.

The chain couples TRBV2 to TRBJ2-1; TRBD1 matches 8 bases. Germline values: CDR1 SNHLY, CDR2 FYNNEI. This CDR3 has 14 amino acids. V lost 9 bases, J lost 6 bases, and 10 bases stayed unmatched. CDR3 sequence reads: CASDDRGPFNEQFF. Written as DNA, the CDR3 is TGTGCCAGTGACGACAGGGGACCCTTCAATGAGCAGTTCTTC.

This clone appeared once. This chain connects TRBV3-1 (or the pseudogene TRBV3-2) to TRBJ2-5, with D uncertain. Germline V gives CDR1 LGHDT, CDR2 YNNKEL (reference sequence). The V end was cut by 4 bases, the J end by 5 bases, with 11 bases between. The CDR3 sequence is 13 residues long. CDR3 nucleotides: TGTGCCAGCAGCCGGGCAGGTTGGGAGACCCAGTACTTC. Protein sequence: CASSRAGWETQYF.

For this clone: Lacking the conserved final phenylalanine or tryptophan, this CDR3 likely reflects a read error. The DNA is omitted, as the CDR3 cannot be located on it reliably, and the CDR3 follows TCRdb's listing. The chain joins TRBV12-3 or TRBV12-4 to TRBJ2-7; TRBD1 is the table's D call, not checked against the DNA. The CDR3 extends over 10 residues, inclusive of both ends. The CDR3 here is CASRGDRLLY.

The rearrangement links TRBV5-1 to TRBJ2-7; no definite D call. Germline V CDR1 and CDR2: SGHRS, YFSETQ. The V and J ends lost 4 bases and 0 bases respectively, with 14 bases between them. The CDR3 spans 15 residues. As DNA, the CDR3 is TGCGCCAGCAGCCCTGGGCAGTCTAACTCCTACGAGCAGTACTTC. Encoded protein: CASSPGQSNSYEQYF. Full variable domain (rest looked up from reference TRBV5-1 and TRBJ2-7): KAGVTQTPRYLIKTRGQQVTLSCSPISGHRSVSWYQQTPGQGLQFLFEYFSETQRNKGNFPGRFSGRQFSNSRSEMNVSTLELGDSALYLCASSPGQSNSYEQYFGPGTRLTVT.

This chain uses TRBV28 with TRBJ1-5; 8 nucleotides agree with TRBD1. This CDR3 is built from 15 residues. The germline CDR1 and CDR2 sequences are MDHEN and SYDVKM. The ends lost 3 bases at V and 7 bases at J; junction bases unmatched: 8. The CDR3 nucleotides are TGTGCCAGCAGTTTCCCAGACAGGGGAGGCCAGCCCCAGCATTTT. Its translation: CASSFPDRGGQPQHF. Full variable domain (rest looked up from reference TRBV28 and TRBJ1-5): DVKVTQSSRYLVKRTGEKVFLECVQDMDHENMFWYRQDPGLGLRLIYFSYDVKMKEKGDIPEGYSVSREKKERFSLILESASTNQTSMYLCASSFPDRGGQPQHFGDGTRLSIL.

J is TRBJ2-7 and V is TRBV21-1; TRBD2 is taken as the D call from the table, unchecked against the DNA. TRBV21-1 is noted as a pseudogene. The length of the CDR3 is 16 residues. The CDR3 here is CASSPPLAGVKYEQYF. CDR3 nucleotides: TGTGCCAGCAGCCCCCCACTAGCGGGAGTCAAGTACGAGCAGTACTTC.

The rearrangement joins TRBV29-1 to TRBJ2-1; D not resolved. Trimming took 8 bases from V and 3 from J, leaving 8 bases between them. Germline V gene lookup returns CDR1 SQVTM and CDR2 ANQGSEA. This CDR3 has 11 residues. As DNA, the CDR3 is TGCAGCACCCTCAGCTACAATGAGCAGTTCTTC. Residues: CSTLSYNEQFF.

The gene calls are TRBV14 and TRBJ2-7; perhaps TRBD2 as D (6 bases). Germline V gives CDR1 SGHDN, CDR2 FVKESK. CDR3 size: 13 residues. CDR3 nucleotides: TGTGCAACAACTCGCGGCGGGATAGACGAGCAGTACTTC. This translates into CATTRGGIDEQYF.

The DNA of the CDR3 is TGTGCCTGTTCAGGGTCTCCAGATACGCAGTATTTT. This translates into CACSGSPDTQYF. This chain links TRBV30 with TRBJ2-3; possibly TRBD1 for D (5 bases). Germline CDR1 is GTSNPN and CDR2 is SVGIG (reference sequence). V lost 6 bases and J lost 4, with 11 bases in between. The CDR3 is 12 residues long.

This clone has just a few counts. The chain recombines TRBV19 with TRBJ2-6, with 8 bases fitting TRBD1. Germline CDR1 and CDR2: LNHDA and SQIVND (reference sequence). The CDR3 totals 17 residues. With V trimmed by 5 bases and J by 0 bases, 6 bases remained unmatched. The CDR3 nucleotides read TGTGCCAGTAGTGCCCGACAGGGGAGCTCTGGGGCCAACGTCCTGACTTTC. This translates into CASSARQGSSGANVLTF.

This chain uses TRBV27 with TRBJ1-1; D call uncertain. V lost 6 bases, J lost 11 bases, and 19 bases lay in between. The CDR3 spans 13 residues. Per germline, CDR1 MNHEY and CDR2 SMNVEV (reference sequence). Here the CDR3 DNA reads TGTGCCAGCAGACCGACGGTGTCGGTGCGGGCTTTCTTT. This translates into CASRPTVSVRAFF.

The gene calls are TRBV5-4 and TRBJ2-7; D might be TRBD2 (6 bases). Germline V gene lookup returns CDR1 SGHNT and CDR2 YYREEE (reference sequence). This CDR3 has 13 amino acids. V shed 2 bases and J shed 5 bases, with 11 bases lying between them. The CDR3 DNA sequence: TGTGCCAGCAGCTTCGTGGGGGGTGACGAGCAGTACTTC. Its translation is CASSFVGGDEQYF. The variable domain in full, with the rest retrieved from reference TRBV5-4 and TRBJ2-7, is ETGVTQSPTHLIKTRGQQVTLRCSSQSGHNTVSWYQQALGQGPQFIFQYYREEENGRGNFPPRFSGLQFPNYSSELNVNALELDDSALYLCASSFVGGDEQYFGPGTRLTVT.